The subject of this entry is one TCR beta chain. Its antigen is unidentified. The source of the sample is a study of post-analysis software for immune sequencing data. Study-level information: In terms of disease course, relapsing-remitting, secondary progressive and progressive-relapsing multiple sclerosis were included. Notes on the study in general: Controls showed lower frequencies than patients for roughly 5 TRBV segments, and TRBV5-6, TRBV5-1 and TRBV20-1 were among these. Normalized Chao1 diversity was significantly lower in multiple sclerosis patients than in controls. Strong co-clustering by F measure linked samples that shared a preparation batch.

Every TCR beta cDNA library bore unique molecular identifiers. Yield was 450,000 to 650,000 cDNA molecules from approximately 0.91 to 9.4 million T cells. Each CDR3 protein is one row after TCRdb ran MiXCR on the PCR reads. This sample has 650,000 to 900,000 distinct CDR3 sequences, with just over 45% found just once. After removal of 6 bases from V and 5 bases from J, the junction contained 11 bases not matched to a gene. CDR1 is SQVTM, CDR2 ANQGSEA, per germline. The CDR3 has 15 residues. V gene TRBV29-1 combines with J gene TRBJ2-7; 12 bases fit TRBD2. This clonotype originated in a girl aged 5-17 years with multiple sclerosis. Sequenced input: blood. As DNA, the CDR3 is TGCAGCGTACGGCTAGCGGGAGGGCGAAGGAACGAGCAGTACTTC. Translating it yields CSVRLAGGRRNEQYF.